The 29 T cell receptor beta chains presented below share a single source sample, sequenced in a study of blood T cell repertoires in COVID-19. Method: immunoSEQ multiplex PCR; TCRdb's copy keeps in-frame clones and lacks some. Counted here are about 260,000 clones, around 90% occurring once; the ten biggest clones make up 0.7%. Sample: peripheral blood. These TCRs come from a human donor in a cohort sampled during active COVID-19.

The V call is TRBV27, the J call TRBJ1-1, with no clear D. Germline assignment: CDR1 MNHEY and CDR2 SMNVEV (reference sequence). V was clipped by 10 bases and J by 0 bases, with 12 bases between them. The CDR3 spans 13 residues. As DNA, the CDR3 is TGTGCCATCAAGAGACACATGAACACTGAAGCTTTCTTT. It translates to CAIKRHMNTEAFF.

CDR3 sequence (DNA): TGCGCCAGCAGCCAAATGCCGCGGCAGACTTACTACGAGCAGTACTTC. Translation gives CASSQMPRQTYYEQYF. This rearrangement joins TRBV5-1 to TRBJ2-7, with D uncertain. From germline, CDR1 is SGHRS and CDR2 YFSETQ. The germline V and J ends were trimmed by 4 bases and 3 bases, with 20 bases remaining between them. The length of the CDR3 is 16 residues.

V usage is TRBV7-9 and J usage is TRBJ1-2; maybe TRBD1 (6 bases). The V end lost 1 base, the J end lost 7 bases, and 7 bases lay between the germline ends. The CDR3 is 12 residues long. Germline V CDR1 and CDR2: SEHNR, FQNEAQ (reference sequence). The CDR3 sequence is CASSLEGGGYTF. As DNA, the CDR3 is TGTGCCAGCAGCTTAGAAGGGGGTGGCTACACCTTC.

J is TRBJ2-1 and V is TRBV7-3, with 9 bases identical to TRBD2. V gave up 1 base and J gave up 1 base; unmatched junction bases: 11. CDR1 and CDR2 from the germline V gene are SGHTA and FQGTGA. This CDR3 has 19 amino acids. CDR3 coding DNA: TGTGCCAGCAGCTTAATAAGTAGCGGGAGAAGAACTTCCTACAATGAGCAGTTCTTC. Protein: CASSLISSGRRTSYNEQFF.

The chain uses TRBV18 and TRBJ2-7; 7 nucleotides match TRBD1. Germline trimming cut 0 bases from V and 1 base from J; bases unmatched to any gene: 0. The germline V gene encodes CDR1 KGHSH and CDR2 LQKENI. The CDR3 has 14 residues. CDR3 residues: CASSPPGQSYEQYF. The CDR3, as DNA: TGTGCCAGCTCACCACCGGGACAGTCCTACGAGCAGTACTTC.

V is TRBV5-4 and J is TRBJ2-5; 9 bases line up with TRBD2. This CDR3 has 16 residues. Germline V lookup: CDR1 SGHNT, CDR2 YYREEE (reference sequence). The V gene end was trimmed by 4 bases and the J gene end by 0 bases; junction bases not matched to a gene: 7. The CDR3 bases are TGTGCCAGCAGCAGCCCGGCTAGCGGGAACCAAGAGACCCAGTACTTC. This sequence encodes CASSSPASGNQETQYF.

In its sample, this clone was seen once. The CDR3 DNA is TGTGCCAGTAGTATGGAGGGGATGGACACTGAAGCTTTCTTT. Its translation is CASSMEGMDTEAFF. This rearrangement joins TRBV19 to TRBJ1-1; D possibly corresponds to TRBD1 (5 bases). The CDR3 has 14 amino acids. Germline lookup yields CDR1 LNHDA and CDR2 SQIVND (reference sequence). Trimming shortened V by 3 bases and J by 3 bases, and 11 bases separated the two germline ends.

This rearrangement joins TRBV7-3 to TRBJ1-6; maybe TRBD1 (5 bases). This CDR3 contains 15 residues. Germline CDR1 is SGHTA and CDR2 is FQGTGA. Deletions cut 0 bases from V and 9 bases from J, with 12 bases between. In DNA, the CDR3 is TGTGCCAGCAGCTTAACTGGCCAGGGCGGTTCACCCCTCCACTTT. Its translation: CASSLTGQGGSPLHF.

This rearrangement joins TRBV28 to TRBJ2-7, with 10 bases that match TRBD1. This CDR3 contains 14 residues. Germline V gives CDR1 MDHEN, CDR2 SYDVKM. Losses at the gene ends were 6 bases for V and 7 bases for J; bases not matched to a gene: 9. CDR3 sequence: CASSRTGGSSEQYF. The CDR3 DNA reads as TGTGCCAGCAGCCGGACAGGGGGATCTAGTGAGCAGTACTTC. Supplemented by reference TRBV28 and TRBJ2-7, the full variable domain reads DVKVTQSSRYLVKRTGEKVFLECVQDMDHENMFWYRQDPGLGLRLIYFSYDVKMKEKGDIPEGYSVSREKKERFSLILESASTNQTSMYLCASSRTGGSSEQYFGPGTRLTVT.

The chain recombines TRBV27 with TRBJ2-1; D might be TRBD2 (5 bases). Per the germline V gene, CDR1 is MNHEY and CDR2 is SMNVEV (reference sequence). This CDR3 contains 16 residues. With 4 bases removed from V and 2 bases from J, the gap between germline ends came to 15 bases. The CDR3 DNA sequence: TGTGCCAGCAGTTCCCTCCTTAGAGCGGCCTACAATGAGCAGTTCTTC. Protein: CASSSLLRAAYNEQFF.

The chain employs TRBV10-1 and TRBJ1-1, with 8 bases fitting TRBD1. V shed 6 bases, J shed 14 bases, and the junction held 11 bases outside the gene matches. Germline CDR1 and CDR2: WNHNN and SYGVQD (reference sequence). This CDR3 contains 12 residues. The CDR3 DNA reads TGCGCCAGCAGCCTAGGACAGGGCCGGACATTCTTT. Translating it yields CASSLGQGRTFF.

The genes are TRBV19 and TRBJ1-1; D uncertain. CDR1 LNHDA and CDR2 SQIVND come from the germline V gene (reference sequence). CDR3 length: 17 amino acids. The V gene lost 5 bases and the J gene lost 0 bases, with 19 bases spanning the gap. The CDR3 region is CASSFLTRAGVNTEAFF. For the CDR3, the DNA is TGTGCCAGTAGTTTCCTGACACGGGCGGGTGTGAACACTGAAGCTTTCTTT.

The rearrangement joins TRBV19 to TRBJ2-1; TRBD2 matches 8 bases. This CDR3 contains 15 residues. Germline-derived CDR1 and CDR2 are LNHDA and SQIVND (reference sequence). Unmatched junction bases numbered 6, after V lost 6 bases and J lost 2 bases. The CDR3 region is CASRQAGVTYNEQFF. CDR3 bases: TGTGCCAGTAGGCAAGCGGGAGTTACCTACAATGAGCAGTTCTTC.

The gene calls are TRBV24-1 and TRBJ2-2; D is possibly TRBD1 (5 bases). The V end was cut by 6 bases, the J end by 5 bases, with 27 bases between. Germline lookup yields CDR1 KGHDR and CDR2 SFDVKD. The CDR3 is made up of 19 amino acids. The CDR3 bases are TGTGCCACCAGTCAAATACCGAAAACAGGCCCCCCTAAGACCGGGGAGCTGTTTTTT. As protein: CATSQIPKTGPPKTGELFF.

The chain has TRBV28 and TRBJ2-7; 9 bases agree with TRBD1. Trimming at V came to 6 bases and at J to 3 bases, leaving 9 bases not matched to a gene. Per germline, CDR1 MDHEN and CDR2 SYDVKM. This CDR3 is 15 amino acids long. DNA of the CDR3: TGTGCCAGCAGGGGGGGACAGGGCCACAACTACGAGCAGTACTTC. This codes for CASRGGQGHNYEQYF. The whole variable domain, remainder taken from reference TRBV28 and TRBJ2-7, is DVKVTQSSRYLVKRTGEKVFLECVQDMDHENMFWYRQDPGLGLRLIYFSYDVKMKEKGDIPEGYSVSREKKERFSLILESASTNQTSMYLCASRGGQGHNYEQYFGPGTRLTVT.

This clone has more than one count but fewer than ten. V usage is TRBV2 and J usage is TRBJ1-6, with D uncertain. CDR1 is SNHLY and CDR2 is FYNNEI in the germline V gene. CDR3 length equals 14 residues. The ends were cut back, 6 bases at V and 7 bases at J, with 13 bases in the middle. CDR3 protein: CASRLGTGNSPLHF. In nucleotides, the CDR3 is TGTGCCAGCAGGCTGGGTACGGGAAATTCACCCCTCCACTTT. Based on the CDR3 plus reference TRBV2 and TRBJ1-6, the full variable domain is EPEVTQTPSHQVTQMGQEVILRCVPISNHLYFYWYRQILGQKVEFLVSFYNNEISEKSEIFDDQFSVERPDGSNFTLKIRSTKLEDSAMYFCASRLGTGNSPLHFGNGTRLTVT.

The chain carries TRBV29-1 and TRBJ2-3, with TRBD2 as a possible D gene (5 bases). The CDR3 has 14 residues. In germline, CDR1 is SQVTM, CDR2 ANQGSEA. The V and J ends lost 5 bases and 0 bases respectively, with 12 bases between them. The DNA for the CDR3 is TGCAGCGTTCACGGAGAGGGCAGCACAGATACGCAGTATTTT. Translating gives CSVHGEGSTDTQYF.

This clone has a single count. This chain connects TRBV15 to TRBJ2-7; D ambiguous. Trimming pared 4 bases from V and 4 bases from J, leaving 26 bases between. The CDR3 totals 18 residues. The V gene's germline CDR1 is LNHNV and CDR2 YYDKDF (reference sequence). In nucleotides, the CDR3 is TGTGCCACCAGCAAGTCTTTCCCCGACTCCCCCTCTCTATACGAGCAGTACTTC. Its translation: CATSKSFPDSPSLYEQYF.

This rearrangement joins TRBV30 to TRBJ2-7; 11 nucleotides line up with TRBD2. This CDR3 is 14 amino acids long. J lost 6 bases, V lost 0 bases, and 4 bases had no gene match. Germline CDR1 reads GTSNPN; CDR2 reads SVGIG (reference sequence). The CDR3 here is CAWSVVAGGLEQYF. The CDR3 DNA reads TGTGCCTGGAGTGTTGTAGCGGGGGGGCTCGAGCAGTACTTC.

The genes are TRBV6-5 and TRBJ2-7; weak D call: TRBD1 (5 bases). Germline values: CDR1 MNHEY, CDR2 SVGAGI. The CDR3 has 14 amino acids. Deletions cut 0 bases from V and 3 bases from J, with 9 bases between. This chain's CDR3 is CASSYSGQGYEQYF. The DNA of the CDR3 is TGTGCCAGCAGTTACTCGGGGCAGGGCTACGAGCAGTACTTC.

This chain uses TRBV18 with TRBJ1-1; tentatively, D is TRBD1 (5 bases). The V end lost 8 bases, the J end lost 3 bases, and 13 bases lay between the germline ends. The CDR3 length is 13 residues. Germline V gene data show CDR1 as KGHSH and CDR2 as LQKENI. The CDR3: CASHQGLDTEAFF. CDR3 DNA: TGTGCCAGCCATCAGGGTCTAGACACTGAAGCTTTCTTT.

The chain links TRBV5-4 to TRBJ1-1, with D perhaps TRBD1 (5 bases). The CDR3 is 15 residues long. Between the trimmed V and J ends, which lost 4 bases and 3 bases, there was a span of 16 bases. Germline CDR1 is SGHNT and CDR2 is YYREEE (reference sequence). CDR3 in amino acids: CASSPGTLGDTEAFF. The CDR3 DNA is TGTGCCAGCAGCCCCGGGACTCTGGGGGACACTGAAGCTTTCTTT.

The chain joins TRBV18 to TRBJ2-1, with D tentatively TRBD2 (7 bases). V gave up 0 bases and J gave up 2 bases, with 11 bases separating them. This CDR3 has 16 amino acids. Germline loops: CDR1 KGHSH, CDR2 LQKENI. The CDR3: CASSPPGGPPYNEQFF. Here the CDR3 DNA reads TGTGCCAGCTCACCACCGGGGGGGCCCCCCTACAATGAGCAGTTCTTC.

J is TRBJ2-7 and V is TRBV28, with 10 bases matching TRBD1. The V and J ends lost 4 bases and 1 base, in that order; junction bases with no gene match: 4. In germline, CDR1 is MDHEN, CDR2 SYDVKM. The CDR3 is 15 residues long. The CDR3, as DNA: TGTGCCAGCAGTTCCCCGGGACAGGGGTCCTACGAGCAGTACTTC. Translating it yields CASSSPGQGSYEQYF.

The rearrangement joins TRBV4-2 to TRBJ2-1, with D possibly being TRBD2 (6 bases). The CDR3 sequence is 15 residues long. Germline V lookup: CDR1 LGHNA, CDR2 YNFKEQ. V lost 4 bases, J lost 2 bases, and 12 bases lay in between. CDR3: CASSRTGETYNEQFF. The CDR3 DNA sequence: TGTGCCAGCAGCCGCACGGGGGAGACCTACAATGAGCAGTTCTTC.

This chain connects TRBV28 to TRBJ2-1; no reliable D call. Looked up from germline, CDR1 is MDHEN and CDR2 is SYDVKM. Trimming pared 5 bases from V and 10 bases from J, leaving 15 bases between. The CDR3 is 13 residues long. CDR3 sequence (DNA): TGTGCCAGCAGTCCCTTTAGCTCTGGCGAGCAGTTCTTC. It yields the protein CASSPFSSGEQFF.

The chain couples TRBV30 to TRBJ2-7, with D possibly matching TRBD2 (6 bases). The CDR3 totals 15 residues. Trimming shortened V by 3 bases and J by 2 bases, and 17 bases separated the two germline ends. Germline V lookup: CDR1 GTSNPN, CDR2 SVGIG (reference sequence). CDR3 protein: CAWSQGTGVAYEQYF. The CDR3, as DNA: TGTGCCTGGAGCCAAGGGACTGGGGTGGCCTACGAGCAGTACTTC.

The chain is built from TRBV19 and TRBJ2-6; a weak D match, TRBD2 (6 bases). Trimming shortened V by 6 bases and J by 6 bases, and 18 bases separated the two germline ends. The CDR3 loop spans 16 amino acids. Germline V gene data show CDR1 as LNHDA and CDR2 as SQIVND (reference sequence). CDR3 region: CASRPPGLTVANVLTF. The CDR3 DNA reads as TGTGCCAGTAGGCCACCGGGACTCACCGTGGCCAACGTCCTGACTTTC.

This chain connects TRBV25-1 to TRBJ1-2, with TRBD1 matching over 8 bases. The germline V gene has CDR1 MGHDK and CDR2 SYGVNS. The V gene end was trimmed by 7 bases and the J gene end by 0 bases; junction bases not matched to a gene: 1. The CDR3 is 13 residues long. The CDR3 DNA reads TGTGCCAGCACGACAGGGGCTAACTATGGCTACACCTTC. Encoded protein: CASTTGANYGYTF.